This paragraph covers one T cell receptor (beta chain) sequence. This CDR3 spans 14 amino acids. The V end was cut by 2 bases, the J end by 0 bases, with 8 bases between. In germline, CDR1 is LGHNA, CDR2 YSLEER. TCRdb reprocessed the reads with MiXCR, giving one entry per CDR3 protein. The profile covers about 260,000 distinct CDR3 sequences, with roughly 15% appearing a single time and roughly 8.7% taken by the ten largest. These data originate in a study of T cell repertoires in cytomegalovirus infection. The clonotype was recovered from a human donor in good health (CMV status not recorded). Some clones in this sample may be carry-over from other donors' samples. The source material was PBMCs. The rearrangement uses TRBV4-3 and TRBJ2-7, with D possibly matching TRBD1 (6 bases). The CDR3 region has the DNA TGCGCCAGCAGCCAAAGGGGGAGCTCCTACGAGCAGTACTTC. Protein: CASSQRGSSYEQYF.